Included here is one TCR beta chain sequence, with context. V was pared by 8 bases and J by 8 bases, with 10 bases of the junction left unmatched. The CDR3 length is 13 residues. Germline-derived CDR1 and CDR2 are GTSNPN and SVGIG (reference sequence). In the original analysis: Reference gene primer amplification yielded estimated nucleated cell counts. Assay used: immunoSEQ multiplex PCR; TCRdb lists only in-frame clones, some missing. The D gene and trimming were derived from the DNA, and the V and J assignments and clone size from that table. The table includes under 250,000 clones, around 82% detected once. These data belong to a study of blood T cell repertoires in COVID-19. Study context: Sites in the United States, Italy and Spain provided acute and convalescent COVID-19 samples. The analysed material was cDNA or gDNA that came from T cells, B-cell-depleted T cells, or PBMCs.

The sample was peripheral blood. The TCR sequence derives from a woman aged 35 to 49 with acute or convalescent COVID-19. The V gene is TRBV30, the J gene TRBJ1-2, with 11 bases aligning to TRBD1. CDR3 coding DNA: TGTGCCAAATTGGACAGGGGGCGTAAAGGCTACACCTTC. Translating it yields CAKLDRGRKGYTF.